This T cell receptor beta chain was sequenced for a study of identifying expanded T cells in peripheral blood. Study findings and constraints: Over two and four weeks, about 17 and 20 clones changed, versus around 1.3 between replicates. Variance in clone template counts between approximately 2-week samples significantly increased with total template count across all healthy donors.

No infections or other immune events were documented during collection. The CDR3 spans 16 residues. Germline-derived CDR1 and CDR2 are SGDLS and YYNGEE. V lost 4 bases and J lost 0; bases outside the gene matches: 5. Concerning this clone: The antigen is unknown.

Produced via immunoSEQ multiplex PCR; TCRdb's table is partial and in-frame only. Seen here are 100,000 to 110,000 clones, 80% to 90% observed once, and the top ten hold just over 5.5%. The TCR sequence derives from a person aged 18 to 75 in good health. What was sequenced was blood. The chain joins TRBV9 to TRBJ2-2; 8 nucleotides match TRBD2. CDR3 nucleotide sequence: TGTGCCAGCAGCCCGCGGGAGGCCGCGAACACCGGGGAGCTGTTTTTT. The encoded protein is CASSPREAANTGELFF.